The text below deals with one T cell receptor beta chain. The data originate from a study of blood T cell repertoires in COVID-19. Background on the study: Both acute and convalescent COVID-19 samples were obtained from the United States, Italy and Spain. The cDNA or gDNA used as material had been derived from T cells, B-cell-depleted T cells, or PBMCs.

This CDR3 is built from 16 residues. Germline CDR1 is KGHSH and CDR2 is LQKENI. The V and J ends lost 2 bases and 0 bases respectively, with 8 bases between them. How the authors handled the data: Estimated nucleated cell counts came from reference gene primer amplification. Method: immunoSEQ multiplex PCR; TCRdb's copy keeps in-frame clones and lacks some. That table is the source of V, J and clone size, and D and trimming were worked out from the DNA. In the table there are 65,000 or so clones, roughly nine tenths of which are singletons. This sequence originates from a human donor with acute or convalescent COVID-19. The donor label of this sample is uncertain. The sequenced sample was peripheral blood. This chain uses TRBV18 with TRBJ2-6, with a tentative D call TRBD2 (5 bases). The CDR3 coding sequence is TGTGCCAGCTCACCAGAGGGTAGCTCTGGGGCCAACGTCCTGACTTTC. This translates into CASSPEGSSGANVLTF.